The clone carrying this TCR beta chain was found once. Germline V gene sequence: CDR1 MNHEY, CDR2 SVGAGI. Trimming took off 10 bases at V and 4 bases at J, with 22 bases between the two ends. The CDR3 contains 15 residues. The data belong to a study of T cell responses to AZD1222 COVID-19 vaccine. Sequencing was performed with immunoSEQ multiplex PCR; in TCRdb, only in-frame clones are kept and a portion is missing. Among approximately 170,000 clones, around 91% were seen once, and the ten largest hold 6.5% to 7%. The V and J genes are TRBV6-5 and TRBJ2-5, with D tentatively TRBD1 (7 bases). The sample in question was peripheral blood, obtained on day 0 of AZD1222 vaccination. This sequence originates from an adult in good health. The CDR3: CATAGYGTEGETQYF. DNA of the CDR3: TGTGCCACCGCGGGATACGGGACAGAGGGAGAGACCCAGTACTTC.